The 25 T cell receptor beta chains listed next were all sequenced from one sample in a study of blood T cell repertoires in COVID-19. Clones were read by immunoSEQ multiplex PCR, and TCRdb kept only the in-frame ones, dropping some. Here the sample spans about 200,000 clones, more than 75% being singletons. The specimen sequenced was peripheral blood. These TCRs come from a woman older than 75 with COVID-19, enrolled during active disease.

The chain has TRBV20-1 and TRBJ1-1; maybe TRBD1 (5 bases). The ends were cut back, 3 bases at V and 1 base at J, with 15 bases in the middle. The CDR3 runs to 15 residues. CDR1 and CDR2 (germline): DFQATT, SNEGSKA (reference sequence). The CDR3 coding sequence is TGCAGTGCTAGTCGGCGACAGATGAGGAACACTGAAGCTTTCTTT. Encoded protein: CSASRRQMRNTEAFF.

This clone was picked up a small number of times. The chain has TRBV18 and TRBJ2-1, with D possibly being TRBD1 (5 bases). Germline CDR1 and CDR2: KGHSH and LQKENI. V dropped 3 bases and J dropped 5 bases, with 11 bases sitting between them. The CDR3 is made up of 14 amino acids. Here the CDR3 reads CASSPGQENNEQFF. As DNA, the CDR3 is TGTGCCAGCTCACCCGGACAAGAGAACAATGAGCAGTTCTTC.

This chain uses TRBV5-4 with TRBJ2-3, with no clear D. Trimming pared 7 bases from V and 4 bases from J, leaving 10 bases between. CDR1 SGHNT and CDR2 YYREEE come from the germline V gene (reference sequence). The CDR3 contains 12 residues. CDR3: CASLDSSDTQYF. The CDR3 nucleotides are TGTGCCAGCCTAGACTCGTCAGATACGCAGTATTTT.

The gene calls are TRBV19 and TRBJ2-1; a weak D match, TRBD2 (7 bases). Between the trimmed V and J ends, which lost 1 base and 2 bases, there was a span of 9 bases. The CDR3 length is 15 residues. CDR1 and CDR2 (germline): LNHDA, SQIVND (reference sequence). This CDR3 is CASSIGGGPYNEQFF. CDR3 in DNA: TGTGCCAGTAGTATAGGCGGGGGCCCCTACAATGAGCAGTTCTTC.

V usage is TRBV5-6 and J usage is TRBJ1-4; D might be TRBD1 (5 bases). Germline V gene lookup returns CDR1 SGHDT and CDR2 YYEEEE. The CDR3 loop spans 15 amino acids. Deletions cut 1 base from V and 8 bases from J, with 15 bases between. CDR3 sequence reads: CASSLRRDRGEKLFF. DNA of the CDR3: TGTGCCAGCAGCTTGAGGCGCGACCGGGGGGAAAAACTGTTTTTT.

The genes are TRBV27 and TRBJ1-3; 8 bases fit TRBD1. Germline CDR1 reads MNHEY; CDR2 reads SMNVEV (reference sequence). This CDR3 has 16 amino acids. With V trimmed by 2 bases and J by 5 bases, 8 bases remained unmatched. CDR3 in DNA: TGTGCCAGCAGTTTAGTAGGACAGGGTAGGCGAAACACCATATATTTT. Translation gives CASSLVGQGRRNTIYF.

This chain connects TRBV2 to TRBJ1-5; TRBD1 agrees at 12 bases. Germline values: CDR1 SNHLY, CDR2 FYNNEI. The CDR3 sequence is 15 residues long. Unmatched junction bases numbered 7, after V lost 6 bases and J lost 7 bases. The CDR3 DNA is TGTGCCAGCAGCGGGGACAGGGGGCAGGGACAGCCCCAGCATTTT. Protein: CASSGDRGQGQPQHF.

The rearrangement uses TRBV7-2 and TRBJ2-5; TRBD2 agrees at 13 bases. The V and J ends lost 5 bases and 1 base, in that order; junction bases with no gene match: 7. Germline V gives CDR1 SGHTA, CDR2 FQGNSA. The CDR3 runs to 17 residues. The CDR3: CASSPGTSGATQETQYF. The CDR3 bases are TGTGCCAGCAGCCCCGGGACTAGCGGGGCCACCCAAGAGACCCAGTACTTC. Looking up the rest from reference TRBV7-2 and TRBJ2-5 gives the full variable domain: GAGVSQSPSNKVTEKGKDVELRCDPISGHTALYWYRQSLGQGLEFLIYFQGNSAPDKSGLPSDRFSAERTGGSVSTLTIQRTQQEDSAVYLCASSPGTSGATQETQYFGPGTRLLVL.

CDR3 DNA: TGTGCCAGCAGCGCCCCTAGGACTTCACGTAATGAGCAGTTCTTC. This encodes CASSAPRTSRNEQFF. This chain connects TRBV11-2 to TRBJ2-1, with D possibly TRBD2 on 5 matching bases. The CDR3 totals 15 residues. CDR1 and CDR2 (germline): SGHAT, FQNNGV. V was shortened by 5 bases and J by 7 bases, with 18 bases between the two germline ends.

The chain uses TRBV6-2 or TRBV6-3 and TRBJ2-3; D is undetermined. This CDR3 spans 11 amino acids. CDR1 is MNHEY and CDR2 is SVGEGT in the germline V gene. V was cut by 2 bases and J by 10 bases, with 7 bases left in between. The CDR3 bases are TGTGCCAGCAGTTACGGTACTGCGCAGTATTTT. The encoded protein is CASSYGTAQYF.

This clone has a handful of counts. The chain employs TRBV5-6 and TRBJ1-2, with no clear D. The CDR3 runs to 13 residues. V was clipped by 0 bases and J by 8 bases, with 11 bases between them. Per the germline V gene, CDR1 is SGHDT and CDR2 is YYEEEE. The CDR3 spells CASSLGSGKGYTF. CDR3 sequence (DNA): TGTGCCAGCAGCTTGGGGTCCGGGAAGGGCTACACCTTC.

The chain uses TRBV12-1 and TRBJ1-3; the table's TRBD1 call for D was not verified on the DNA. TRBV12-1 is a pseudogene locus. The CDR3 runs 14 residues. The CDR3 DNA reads TGTGCCAGCAGCCTCGACAGTTGCGGAAACACCATATATTTT. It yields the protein CASSLDSCGNTIYF.

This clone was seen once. The CDR3 sequence is CATSDPGLAGARETQYF. The CDR3 nucleotides are TGTGCCACCAGTGATCCAGGACTAGCGGGAGCGAGGGAGACCCAGTACTTC. V is TRBV24-1 and J is TRBJ2-5, with 13 nucleotides matching TRBD2. After removal of 3 bases from V and 5 bases from J, the junction contained 8 bases not matched to a gene. There are 17 residues in the CDR3. The germline gives CDR1 KGHDR, CDR2 SFDVKD.

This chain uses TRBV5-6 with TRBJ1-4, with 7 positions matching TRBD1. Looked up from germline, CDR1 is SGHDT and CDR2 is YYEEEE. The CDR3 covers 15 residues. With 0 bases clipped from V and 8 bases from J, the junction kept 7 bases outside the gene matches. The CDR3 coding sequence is TGTGCCAGCAGCTTGGAGACAGGGACGGGGGAAAAACTGTTTTTT. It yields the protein CASSLETGTGEKLFF.

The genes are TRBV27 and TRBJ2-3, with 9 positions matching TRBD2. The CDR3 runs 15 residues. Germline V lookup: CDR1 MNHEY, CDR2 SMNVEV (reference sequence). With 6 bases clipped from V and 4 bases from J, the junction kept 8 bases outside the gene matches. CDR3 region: CASRASGRSPDTQYF. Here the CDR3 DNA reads TGTGCCAGCAGGGCAAGCGGGAGGTCCCCAGATACGCAGTATTTT.

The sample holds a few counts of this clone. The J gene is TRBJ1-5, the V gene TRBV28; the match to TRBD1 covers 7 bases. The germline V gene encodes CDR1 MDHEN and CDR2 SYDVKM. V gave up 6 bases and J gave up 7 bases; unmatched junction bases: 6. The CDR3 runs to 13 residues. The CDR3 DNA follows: TGTGCCAGCAGAAGACAGGGCGGGCAGCCCCAGCATTTT. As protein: CASRRQGGQPQHF.

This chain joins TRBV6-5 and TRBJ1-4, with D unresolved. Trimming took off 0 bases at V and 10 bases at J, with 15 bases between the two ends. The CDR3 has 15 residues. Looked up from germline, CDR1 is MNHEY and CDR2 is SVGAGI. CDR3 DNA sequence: TGTGCCAGCAGTTACTCGGGGAGGGAAGTTGGAAAACTGTTTTTT. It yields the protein CASSYSGREVGKLFF.

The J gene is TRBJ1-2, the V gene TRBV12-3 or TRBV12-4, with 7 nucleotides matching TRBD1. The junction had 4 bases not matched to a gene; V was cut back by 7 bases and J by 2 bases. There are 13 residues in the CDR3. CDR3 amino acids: CASTLQGNYGYTF. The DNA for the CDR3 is TGTGCCAGCACTCTACAGGGGAACTATGGCTACACCTTC.

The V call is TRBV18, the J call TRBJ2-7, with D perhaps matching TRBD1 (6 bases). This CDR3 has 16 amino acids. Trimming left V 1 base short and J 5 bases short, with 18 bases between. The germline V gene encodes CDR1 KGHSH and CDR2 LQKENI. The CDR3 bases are TGTGCCAGCTCACCACTGCAGGGGTCATATAGCAACGAGCAGTACTTC. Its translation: CASSPLQGSYSNEQYF.

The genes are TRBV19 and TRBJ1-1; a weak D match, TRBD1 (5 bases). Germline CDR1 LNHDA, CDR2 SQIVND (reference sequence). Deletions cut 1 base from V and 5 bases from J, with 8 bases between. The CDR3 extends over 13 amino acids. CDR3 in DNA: TGTGCCAGTAGTATAGCGGGGGGAACTGAAGCTTTCTTT. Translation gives CASSIAGGTEAFF.

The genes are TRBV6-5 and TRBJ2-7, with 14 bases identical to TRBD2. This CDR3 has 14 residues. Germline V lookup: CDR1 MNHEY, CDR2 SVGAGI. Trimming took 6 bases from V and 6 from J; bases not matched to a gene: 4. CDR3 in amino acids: CASRGLAGVAEQYF. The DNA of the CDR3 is TGTGCCAGCAGGGGACTAGCGGGAGTGGCCGAGCAGTACTTC.

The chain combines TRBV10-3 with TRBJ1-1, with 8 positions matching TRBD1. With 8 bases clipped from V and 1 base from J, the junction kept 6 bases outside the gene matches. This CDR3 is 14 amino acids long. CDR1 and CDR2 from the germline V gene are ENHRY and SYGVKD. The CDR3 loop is CAIGSGTGNTEAFF. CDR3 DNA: TGTGCCATCGGCTCCGGGACAGGGAACACTGAAGCTTTCTTT.

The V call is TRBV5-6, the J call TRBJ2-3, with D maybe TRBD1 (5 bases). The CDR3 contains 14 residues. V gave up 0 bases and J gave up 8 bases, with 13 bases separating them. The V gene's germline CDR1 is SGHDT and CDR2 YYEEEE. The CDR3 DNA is TGTGCCAGCAGCTTGGGGGATTGGGGCGGTACGCAGTATTTT. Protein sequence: CASSLGDWGGTQYF.

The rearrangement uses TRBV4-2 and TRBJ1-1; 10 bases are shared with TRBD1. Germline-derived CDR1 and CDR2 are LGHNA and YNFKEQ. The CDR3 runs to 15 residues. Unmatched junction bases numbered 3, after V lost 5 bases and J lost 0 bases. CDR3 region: CASSRTGGMNTEAFF. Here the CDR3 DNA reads TGTGCCAGCAGCAGGACAGGGGGAATGAACACTGAAGCTTTCTTT.

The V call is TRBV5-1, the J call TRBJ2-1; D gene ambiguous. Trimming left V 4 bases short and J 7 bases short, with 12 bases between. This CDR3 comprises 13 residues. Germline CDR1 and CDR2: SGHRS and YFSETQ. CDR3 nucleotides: TGCGCCAGCAGCATTGGCAGATTTAATGAGCAGTTCTTC. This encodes CASSIGRFNEQFF.